The clone carrying this TCR beta chain was counted a few times. What it binds is unknown. The data derive from a study of T cells after yellow fever vaccination. Turning to the study itself: When fractions had low cell numbers, they were prepared with SMART-Seq v4 Ultra Low Input. Study observations and caveats: After the booster, roughly 96% of CD4 and 88% of CD8 primary-response clones were re-detected. Shared CD4/CD8 clonotypes were a small share, likely from convergent recombination.

V lost 1 base to trimming and J lost 7 bases; unmatched junction nucleotides: 1. This CDR3 spans 13 amino acids. CDR1 DFQATT and CDR2 SNEGSKA come from the germline V gene (reference sequence). TCR cDNA was made by 5'RACE template switching, adding a universal primer site and UMIs. TCRdb reanalysed the 5' RACE reads using MiXCR and keeps one entry per CDR3 protein. The data hold 200,000 to 250,000 distinct CDR3 sequences, with approximately 3% observed a single time. The rearrangement uses TRBV20-1 and TRBJ1-6, with TRBD1 matching 7 bases. Sequenced here: CD4+ T cells sorted from PBMCs, sampled 10 days after the yellow fever booster vaccination. The source of this sequence is a young man who received the YFV17D yellow fever vaccine. The CDR3 loop reads CSARGTGNSPLHF. For the CDR3, the DNA is TGCAGTGCTAGAGGGACAGGAAATTCACCCCTCCACTTT.